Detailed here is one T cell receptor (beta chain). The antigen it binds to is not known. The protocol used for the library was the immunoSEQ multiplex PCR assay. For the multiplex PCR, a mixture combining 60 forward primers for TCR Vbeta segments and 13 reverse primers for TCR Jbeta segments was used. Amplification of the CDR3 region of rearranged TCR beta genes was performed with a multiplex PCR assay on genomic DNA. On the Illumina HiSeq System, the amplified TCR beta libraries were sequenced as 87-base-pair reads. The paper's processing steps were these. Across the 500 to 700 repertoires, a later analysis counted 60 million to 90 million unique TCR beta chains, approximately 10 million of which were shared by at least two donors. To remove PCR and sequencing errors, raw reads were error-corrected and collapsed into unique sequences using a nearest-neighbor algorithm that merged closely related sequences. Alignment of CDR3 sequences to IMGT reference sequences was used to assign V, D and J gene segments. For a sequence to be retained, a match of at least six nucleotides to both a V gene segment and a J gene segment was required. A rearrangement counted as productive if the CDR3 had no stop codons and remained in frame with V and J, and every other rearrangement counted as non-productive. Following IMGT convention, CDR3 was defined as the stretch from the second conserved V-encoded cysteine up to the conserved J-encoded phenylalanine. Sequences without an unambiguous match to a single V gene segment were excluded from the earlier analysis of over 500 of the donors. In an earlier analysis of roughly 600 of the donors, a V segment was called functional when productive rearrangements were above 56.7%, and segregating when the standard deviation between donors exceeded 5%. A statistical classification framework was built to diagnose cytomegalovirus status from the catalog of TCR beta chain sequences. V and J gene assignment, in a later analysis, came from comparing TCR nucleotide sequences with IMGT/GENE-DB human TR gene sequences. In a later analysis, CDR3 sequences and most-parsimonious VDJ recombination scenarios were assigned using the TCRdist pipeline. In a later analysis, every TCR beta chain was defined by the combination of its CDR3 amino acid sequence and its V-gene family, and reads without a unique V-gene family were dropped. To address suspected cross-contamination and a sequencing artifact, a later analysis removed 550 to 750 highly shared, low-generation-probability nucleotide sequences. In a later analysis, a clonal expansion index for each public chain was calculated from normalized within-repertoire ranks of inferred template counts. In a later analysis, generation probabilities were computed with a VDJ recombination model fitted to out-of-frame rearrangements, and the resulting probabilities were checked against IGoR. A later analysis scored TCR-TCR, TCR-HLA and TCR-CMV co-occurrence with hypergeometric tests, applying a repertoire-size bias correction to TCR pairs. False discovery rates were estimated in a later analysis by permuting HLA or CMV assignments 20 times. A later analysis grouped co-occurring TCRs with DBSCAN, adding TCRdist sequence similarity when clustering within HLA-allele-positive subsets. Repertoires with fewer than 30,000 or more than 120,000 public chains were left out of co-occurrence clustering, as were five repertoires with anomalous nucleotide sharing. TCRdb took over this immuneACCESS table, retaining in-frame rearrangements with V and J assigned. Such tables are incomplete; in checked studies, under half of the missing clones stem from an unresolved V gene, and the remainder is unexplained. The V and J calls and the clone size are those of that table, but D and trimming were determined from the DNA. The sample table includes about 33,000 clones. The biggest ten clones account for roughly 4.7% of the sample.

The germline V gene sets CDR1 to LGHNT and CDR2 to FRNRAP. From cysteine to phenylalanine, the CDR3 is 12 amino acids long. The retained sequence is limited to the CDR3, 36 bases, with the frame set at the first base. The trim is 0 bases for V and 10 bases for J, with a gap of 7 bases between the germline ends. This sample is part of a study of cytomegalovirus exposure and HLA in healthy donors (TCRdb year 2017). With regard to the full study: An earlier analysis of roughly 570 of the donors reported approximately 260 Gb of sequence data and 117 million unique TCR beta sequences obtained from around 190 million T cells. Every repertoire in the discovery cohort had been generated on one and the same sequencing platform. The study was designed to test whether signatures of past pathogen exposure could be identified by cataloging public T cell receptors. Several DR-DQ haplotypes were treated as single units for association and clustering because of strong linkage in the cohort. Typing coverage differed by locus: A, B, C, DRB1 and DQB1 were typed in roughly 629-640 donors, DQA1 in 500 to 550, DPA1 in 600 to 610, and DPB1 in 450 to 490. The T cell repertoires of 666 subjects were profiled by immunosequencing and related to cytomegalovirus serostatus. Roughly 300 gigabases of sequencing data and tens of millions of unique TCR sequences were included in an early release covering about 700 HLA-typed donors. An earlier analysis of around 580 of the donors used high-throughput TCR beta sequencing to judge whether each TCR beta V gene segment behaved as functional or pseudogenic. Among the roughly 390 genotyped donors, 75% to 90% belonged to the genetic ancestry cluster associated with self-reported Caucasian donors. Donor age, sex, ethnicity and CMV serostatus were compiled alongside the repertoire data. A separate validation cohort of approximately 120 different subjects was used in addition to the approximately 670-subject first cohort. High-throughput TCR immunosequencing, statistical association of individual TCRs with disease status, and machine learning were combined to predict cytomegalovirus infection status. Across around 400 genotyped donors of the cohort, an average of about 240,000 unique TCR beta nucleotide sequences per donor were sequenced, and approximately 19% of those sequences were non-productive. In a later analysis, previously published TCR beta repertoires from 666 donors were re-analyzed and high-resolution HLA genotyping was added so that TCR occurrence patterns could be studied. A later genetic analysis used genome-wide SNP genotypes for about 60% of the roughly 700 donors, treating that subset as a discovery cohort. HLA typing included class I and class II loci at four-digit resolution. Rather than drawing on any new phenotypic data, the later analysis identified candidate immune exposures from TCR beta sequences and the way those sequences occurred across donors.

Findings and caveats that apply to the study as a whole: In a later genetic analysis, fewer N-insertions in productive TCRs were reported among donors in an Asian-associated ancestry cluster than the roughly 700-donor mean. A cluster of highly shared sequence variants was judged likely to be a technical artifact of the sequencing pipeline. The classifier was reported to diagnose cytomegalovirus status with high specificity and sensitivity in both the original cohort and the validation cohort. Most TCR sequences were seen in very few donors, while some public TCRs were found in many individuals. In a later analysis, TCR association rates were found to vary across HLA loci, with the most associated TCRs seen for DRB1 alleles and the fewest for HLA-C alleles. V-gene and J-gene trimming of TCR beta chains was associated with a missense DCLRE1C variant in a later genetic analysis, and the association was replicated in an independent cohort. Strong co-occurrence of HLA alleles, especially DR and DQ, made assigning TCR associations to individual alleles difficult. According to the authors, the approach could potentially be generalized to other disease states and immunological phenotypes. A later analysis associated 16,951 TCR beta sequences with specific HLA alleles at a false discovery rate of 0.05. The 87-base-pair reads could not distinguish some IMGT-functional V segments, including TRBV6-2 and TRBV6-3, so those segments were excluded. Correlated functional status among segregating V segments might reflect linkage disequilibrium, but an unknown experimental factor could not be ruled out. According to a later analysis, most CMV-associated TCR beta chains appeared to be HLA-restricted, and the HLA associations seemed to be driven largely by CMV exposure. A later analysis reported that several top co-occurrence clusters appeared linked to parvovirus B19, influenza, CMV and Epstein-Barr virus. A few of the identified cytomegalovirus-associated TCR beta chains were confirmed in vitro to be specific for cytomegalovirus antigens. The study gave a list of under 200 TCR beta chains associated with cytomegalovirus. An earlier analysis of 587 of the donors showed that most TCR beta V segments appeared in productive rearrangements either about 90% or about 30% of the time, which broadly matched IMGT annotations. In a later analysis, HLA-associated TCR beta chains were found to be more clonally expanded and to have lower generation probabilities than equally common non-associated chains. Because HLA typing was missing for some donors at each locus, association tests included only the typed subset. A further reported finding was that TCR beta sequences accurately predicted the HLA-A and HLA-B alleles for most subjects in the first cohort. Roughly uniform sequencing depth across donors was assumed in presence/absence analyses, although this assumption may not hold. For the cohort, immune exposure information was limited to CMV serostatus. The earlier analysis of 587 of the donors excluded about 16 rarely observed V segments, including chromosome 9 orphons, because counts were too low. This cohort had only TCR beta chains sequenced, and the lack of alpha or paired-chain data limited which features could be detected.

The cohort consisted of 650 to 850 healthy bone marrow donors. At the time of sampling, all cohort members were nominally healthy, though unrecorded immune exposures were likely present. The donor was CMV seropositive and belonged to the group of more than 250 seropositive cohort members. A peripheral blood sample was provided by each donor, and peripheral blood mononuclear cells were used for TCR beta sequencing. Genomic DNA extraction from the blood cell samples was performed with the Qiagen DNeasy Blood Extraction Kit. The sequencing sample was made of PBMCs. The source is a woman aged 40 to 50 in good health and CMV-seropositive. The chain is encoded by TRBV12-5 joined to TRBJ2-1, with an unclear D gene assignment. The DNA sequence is TGTGCTAGTGGTTTGGTAGTGAGAGAGCAGTTCTTC. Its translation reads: CASGLVVREQFF.